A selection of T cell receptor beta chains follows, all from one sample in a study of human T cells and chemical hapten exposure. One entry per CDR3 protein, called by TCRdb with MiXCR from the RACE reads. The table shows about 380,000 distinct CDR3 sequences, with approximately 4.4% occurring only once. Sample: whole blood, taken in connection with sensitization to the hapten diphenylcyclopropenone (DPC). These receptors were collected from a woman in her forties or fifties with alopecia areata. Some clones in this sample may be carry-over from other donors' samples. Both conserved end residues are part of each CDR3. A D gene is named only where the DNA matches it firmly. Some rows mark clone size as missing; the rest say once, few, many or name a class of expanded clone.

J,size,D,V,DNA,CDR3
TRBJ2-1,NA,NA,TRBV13,TGTGCCAGCAGCTTATCCGTAGCCAAAAACATTCAGTTCTTC,CASSLSVAKNIQFF
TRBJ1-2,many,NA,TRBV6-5,TGTGCCAGCAGTTACATGGACAGCGGCTATGGCTACACCTTC,CASSYMDSGYGYTF
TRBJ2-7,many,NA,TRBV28,TGTGCCAGCATATGGCAGGGTCGGCACGAGCAGTACTTC,CASIWQGRHEQYF
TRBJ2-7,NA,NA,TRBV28,TGTGCCAGCAGGTCCTATTACGAGCAGTACTTC,CASRSYYEQYF
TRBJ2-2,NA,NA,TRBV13,TGTGCCAGCAGCTCCGAGGGAAAGAAGGCCGGGGAGCTGTTTTTT,CASSSEGKKAGELFF
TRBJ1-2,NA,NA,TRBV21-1,TGTGCCAGCAGTCCAAAGGGACAGATCTATGGCTACACCTTC,CASSPKGQIYGYTF
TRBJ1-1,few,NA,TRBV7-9,TGTGCCAGCAGCTTAAATAAAGCAGTTCAGGTCGCTGAAGCTTTCTTT,CASSLNKAVQVAEAFF
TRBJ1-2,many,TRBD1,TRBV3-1,TGTGCCAGCAGCCCGGGACAGGGGGCTGACTATGGCTACACCTTC,CASSPGQGADYGYTF
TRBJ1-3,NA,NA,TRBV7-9,TGTGCCAGCAGGAACGCAGGGAGCTCTGGAAACACCATATATTTT,CASRNAGSSGNTIYF
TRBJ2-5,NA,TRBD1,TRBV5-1,TGCGCCAGCACCCCTCTTGGGACAGATGCGACCCAGTACTTC,CASTPLGTDATQYF
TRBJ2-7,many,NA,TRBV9,TGTGCCAGCAGCCCTGACCTCCAGGGGTACGAGCAGTACTTC,CASSPDLQGYEQYF
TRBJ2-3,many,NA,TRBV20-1,TGCAGTGCTAGACAGGCGGCCACAGATACGCAGTATTTT,CSARQAATDTQYF
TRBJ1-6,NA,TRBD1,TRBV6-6,TGTGCCAGCAGTTCCGGAAGGGGGACAGGGTTTTCACCCCTCCACTTT,CASSSGRGTGFSPLHF
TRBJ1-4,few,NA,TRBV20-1,TGCAGTGCTATAAAGACAGGCTTAGCGGGAAAACTGTTTTTT,CSAIKTGLAGKLFF
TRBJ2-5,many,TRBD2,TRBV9,TGTGCCAGCAGCCGAAGACTAGCCCAAGGGGAGACCCAGTACTTC,CASSRRLAQGETQYF
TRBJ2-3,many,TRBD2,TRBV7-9,TGTGCCAGCAGCTTAGCTAGCGGGAGGGCCGTAGATACGCAGTATTTT,CASSLASGRAVDTQYF
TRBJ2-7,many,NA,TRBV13,TGTGCCAGCAGCTCGACAGGTCATGCGGGGGATTACGAGCAGTACTTC,CASSSTGHAGDYEQYF
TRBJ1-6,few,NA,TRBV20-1,TGCAGTGCTAGAGGGGGTCGAGATTCACCCCTCCACTTT,CSARGGRDSPLHF
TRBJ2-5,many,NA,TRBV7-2,TGTGCCACCGGAGGGATAAAGGGGGCCCAGTACTTC,CATGGIKGAQYF
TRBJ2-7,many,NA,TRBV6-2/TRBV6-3,TGTGCCAGCAGTTACACCCCAGGGAGCTCCTACGAGCAGTACTTC,CASSYTPGSSYEQYF
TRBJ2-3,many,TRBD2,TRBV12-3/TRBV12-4,TGTGCCAGCAGCTTGGGGGGAGGGACAGATACGCAGTATTTT,CASSLGGGTDTQYF
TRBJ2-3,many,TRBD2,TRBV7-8,TGTGCCAGCAGCTTAGTTGCTGTGGCGGGGGGGTACACAGATACGCAGTATTTT,CASSLVAVAGGYTDTQYF
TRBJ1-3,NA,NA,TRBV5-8,TGTGCCAGCAGCAGGGGCTCCGGGACTGGAAACACCATATATTTT,CASSRGSGTGNTIYF
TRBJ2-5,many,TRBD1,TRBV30,TGTGCCTTTACAGGGGAAGAGACCCAGTACTTC,CAFTGEETQYF
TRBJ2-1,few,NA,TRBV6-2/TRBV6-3,TGTGCCAGCAGTTACCTGCAGGGGCATTCGAGCTCCTACAATGAGCAGTTCTTC,CASSYLQGHSSSYNEQFF
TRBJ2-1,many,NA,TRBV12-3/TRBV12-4,TGTGCCAGCAGTCCCGTTTTCGGGGGTGAGCAGTTCTTC,CASSPVFGGEQFF
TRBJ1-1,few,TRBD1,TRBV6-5,TGTGCCAGCAGTGCCCTACAGGGGTTCGGCACTGAAGCTTTCTTT,CASSALQGFGTEAFF
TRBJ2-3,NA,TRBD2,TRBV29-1,TGCAGCTCGCATGTCCATAGCGGGAGCACAGATACGCAGTATTTT,CSSHVHSGSTDTQYF
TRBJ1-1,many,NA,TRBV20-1,TGCAGTGCTCCCCCCTTGGGGGGCACTGAAGCTTTCTTT,CSAPPLGGTEAFF
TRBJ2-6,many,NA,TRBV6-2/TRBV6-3,TGTGCCAGCACCAGAGATAGTTTCTCTGGGGCCAACGTCCTGACTTTC,CASTRDSFSGANVLTF
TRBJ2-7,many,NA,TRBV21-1,TGTGCCAGCAGCCCACGTGAGCAGTACTTC,CASSPREQYF
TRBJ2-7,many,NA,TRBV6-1,TGTGCCAGCACCCCGTCGGTCCGGGGGATCTACGAGCAGTACTTC,CASTPSVRGIYEQYF
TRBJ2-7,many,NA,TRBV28,TGTGCCAGCACCCTCCGGAGGGAACGACAGCGGCAGTACTTC,CASTLRRERQRQYF
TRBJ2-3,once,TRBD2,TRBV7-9,TGTGCCAGCAGCTTGTTTTACGGGGGGATTAGCACAGATACGCAGTATTTT,CASSLFYGGISTDTQYF
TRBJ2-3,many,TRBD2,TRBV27,TGTGCCAGCAGTTTAATGCGGGAGATCCCAGATACGCAGTATTTT,CASSLMREIPDTQYF
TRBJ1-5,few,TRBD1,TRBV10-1,TGCGCCAGCAGTGAGCCGACAGGGGTTGGGGAGCCCCAGCATTTT,CASSEPTGVGEPQHF
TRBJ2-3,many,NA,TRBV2,TGTGCCAGCAGTGCCTCGGCGACAGATACGCAGTATTTT,CASSASATDTQYF
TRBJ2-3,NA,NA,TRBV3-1,TGTGCCAGCAGCCAAGACTCCTTTAGCACAGATACGCAGTATTTT,CASSQDSFSTDTQYF
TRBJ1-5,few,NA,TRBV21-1,TGTGCCAGTCCGGGTCAGGACTTGTATAGCAATCAGCCCCAGCATTTT,CASPGQDLYSNQPQHF